The next 18 T cell receptor beta chains were all read from a single sample in a study of control samples from healthy donors and cancer patients. The protocol was immunoSEQ multiplex PCR, while the TCRdb copy is restricted to in-frame clones and leaves out a portion. The data contain 150,000 to 200,000 clones, around 88% of them singletons. Sequenced: blood. The receptors come from a man aged 18 to 29 in good health.

The chain carries TRBV10-1 and TRBJ2-7, with no clear D. Deletions cut 7 bases from V and 1 base from J, with 14 bases between. Germline loops: CDR1 WNHNN, CDR2 SYGVQD (reference sequence). The CDR3 is 14 residues long. Written as DNA, the CDR3 is TGCGCCAGCACACGACAAGAAGCATCCTACGAGCAGTACTTC. Residues: CASTRQEASYEQYF.

The chain links TRBV27 to TRBJ2-1; D is undetermined. Germline V gene lookup returns CDR1 MNHEY and CDR2 SMNVEV (reference sequence). CDR3 length equals 14 residues. With 3 bases removed from V and 4 bases from J, the gap between germline ends came to 10 bases. The CDR3 DNA follows: TGTGCCAGCAGTTTTAAGGTCCCGTACAATGAGCAGTTCTTC. It specifies CASSFKVPYNEQFF.

V usage is TRBV30 and J usage is TRBJ2-3; a weak D match, TRBD2 (5 bases). In germline, CDR1 is GTSNPN, CDR2 SVGIG (reference sequence). With 3 bases removed from V and 3 bases from J, the gap between germline ends came to 13 bases. The CDR3 extends over 14 amino acids. CDR3 DNA sequence: TGTGCCTGGAGCGAGGGTAGGACGACAGATACGCAGTATTTT. Translated, it gives CAWSEGRTTDTQYF.

The chain combines TRBV11-2 with TRBJ1-1; TRBD1 matches 12 bases. The junction had 7 bases not matched to a gene; V was cut back by 5 bases and J by 6 bases. Germline V CDR1 and CDR2: SGHAT, FQNNGV. This CDR3 contains 15 residues. The CDR3 here is CASSPRDRGLPEAFF. CDR3 DNA: TGTGCCAGCAGCCCTCGGGACAGGGGGCTTCCTGAAGCTTTCTTT.

The chain joins TRBV11-3 to TRBJ2-1; 8 positions agree with TRBD2. The CDR3 runs 13 residues. CDR1 is SGHNT, CDR2 YENEEA, per germline. The J segment lost 9 bases and the V segment lost 2 bases, leaving 3 bases of the junction unmatched. In nucleotides, the CDR3 is TGTGCCAGCAGCTTAACGGGGGGGAGTGAGCAGTTCTTC. This encodes CASSLTGGSEQFF.

The chain joins TRBV4-3 to TRBJ1-6, with D tentatively TRBD1 (5 bases). Trimming removed 1 base from V and 7 bases from J, with 11 bases in between. The CDR3 sequence is 15 residues long. CDR1 and CDR2 from the germline V gene are LGHNA and YSLEER. The CDR3 DNA follows: TGCGCCAGCAGCCAAGTTGGGGGGTGGAATTCACCCCTCCACTTT. It codes for CASSQVGGWNSPLHF.

The chain recombines TRBV7-8 with TRBJ2-7; 10 bases match TRBD2. Trimming took 5 bases from V and 2 from J; bases not matched to a gene: 3. Looked up from germline, CDR1 is SGHVS and CDR2 is FQNEAQ. The CDR3 is 14 amino acids. CDR3 in amino acids: CASSPTSGAYEQYF. In DNA, the CDR3 is TGTGCCAGCAGCCCAACTAGCGGGGCCTACGAGCAGTACTTC.

The V gene is TRBV30, the J gene TRBJ2-7; 9 bases are shared with TRBD2. After removal of 7 bases from V and 0 bases from J, the junction contained 4 bases not matched to a gene. Germline values: CDR1 GTSNPN, CDR2 SVGIG (reference sequence). The CDR3 contains 13 residues. The CDR3 nucleotides are TGTGCCTCCAGCGGGGGGAGCTCCTACGAGCAGTACTTC. As protein: CASSGGSSYEQYF.

The J gene is TRBJ2-7, the V gene TRBV20-1, with D unresolved. There are 11 residues in the CDR3. V lost 3 bases to trimming and J lost 6 bases, with 9 bases between them. Germline V gene sequence: CDR1 DFQATT, CDR2 SNEGSKA (reference sequence). DNA for the CDR3: TGCAGTGCTAGGTTTTACACCGAGCAGTACTTC. This codes for CSARFYTEQYF.

This chain uses TRBV20-1 with TRBJ1-1; tentative D call: TRBD1 (5 bases). The V end lost 3 bases, the J end lost 8 bases, and 7 bases lay between the germline ends. The CDR3 length is 10 residues. Germline CDR1 is DFQATT and CDR2 is SNEGSKA (reference sequence). The CDR3 region is CSASRVEAFF. The CDR3 coding sequence is TGCAGTGCTAGCAGGGTAGAAGCTTTCTTT.

This rearrangement joins TRBV19 to TRBJ1-2; D gene ambiguous. Germline V gives CDR1 LNHDA, CDR2 SQIVND (reference sequence). The CDR3 spans 12 residues. Trimming took 3 bases from V and 7 from J, leaving 9 bases between them. In DNA form, the CDR3 reads TGTGCCAGTAGTATTGGAGGACGTGGCTACACCTTC. Its translation is CASSIGGRGYTF.

The rearrangement uses TRBV4-3 and TRBJ1-2, with TRBD1 matching over 7 bases. V dropped 5 bases and J dropped 5; count of bases not matched to a gene: 8. The germline gives CDR1 LGHNA, CDR2 YSLEER. This CDR3 spans 14 amino acids. DNA of the CDR3: TGCGCCAGCAGCGGGGACAGCCTGAGGTATGGCTACACCTTC. Its protein is CASSGDSLRYGYTF.

This chain joins TRBV6-6 and TRBJ2-7; TRBD1 is a possible D gene (6 bases). The length of the CDR3 is 13 residues. The V gene's germline CDR1 is MNHNY and CDR2 SVGAGI (reference sequence). The germline V and J ends were trimmed by 5 bases and 2 bases, with 10 bases remaining between them. The CDR3 loop is CASSHGTPYEQYF. CDR3 DNA: TGTGCCAGCAGTCATGGGACACCCTACGAGCAGTACTTC.

This rearrangement joins TRBV6-5 to TRBJ2-1; 7 bases line up with TRBD2. The germline gives CDR1 MNHEY, CDR2 SVGAGI. The CDR3 spans 16 residues. J lost 0 bases, V lost 0 bases, and 2 bases had no gene match. The CDR3 DNA is TGTGCCAGCAGTTACTCGGGGGGGGGCTCCTACAATGAGCAGTTCTTC. It encodes CASSYSGGGSYNEQFF.

The chain carries TRBV2 and TRBJ2-1, with 8 bases that match TRBD2. V was clipped by 7 bases and J by 5 bases; unmatched bases: 4. Per the germline V gene, CDR1 is SNHLY and CDR2 is FYNNEI. The CDR3 is made up of 13 amino acids. The chain's CDR3 is CASIRAGDNEQFF. CDR3 in DNA: TGTGCCAGCATCCGAGCGGGGGACAATGAGCAGTTCTTC.

The chain uses TRBV6-6 and TRBJ2-7; tentatively, D is TRBD2 (7 bases). V was shortened by 5 bases and J by 2 bases, with 13 bases between the two germline ends. From germline, CDR1 is MNHNY and CDR2 SVGAGI (reference sequence). CDR3 length equals 14 residues. The CDR3 loop reads CASSTGGLPYEQYF. For the CDR3, the DNA is TGTGCCAGCAGTACGGGGGGCCTCCCCTACGAGCAGTACTTC.

The chain uses TRBV3-1 (or the pseudogene TRBV3-2) and TRBJ1-1, with TRBD1 as a possible D gene (6 bases). Trimming cost V 2 bases and J 1 base, with 14 bases left between them. Germline CDR1 is LGHDT and CDR2 is YNNKEL (reference sequence). The CDR3 loop spans 16 amino acids. The CDR3 reads CASSQSHSGANTEAFF. The CDR3 region has the DNA TGTGCCAGCAGCCAATCACACTCAGGGGCGAACACTGAAGCTTTCTTT.

This clone appeared a few times. This chain's CDR3 is CASSQGQGGTYEQYF. The CDR3, as DNA: TGTGCCAGCAGCCAAGGACAGGGAGGGACCTACGAGCAGTACTTC. The chain links TRBV3-1 (or the pseudogene TRBV3-2) to TRBJ2-7; D might be TRBD1 or TRBD2, each matching 7 bases. Per germline, CDR1 LGHDT and CDR2 YNNKEL (reference sequence). The CDR3 is 15 amino acids. The V gene lost 1 base and the J gene lost 2 bases, with 12 bases spanning the gap.